A single sample gave rise to the 31 T cell receptor beta chains below, sequenced in a study of cytomegalovirus exposure and HLA in healthy donors. Libraries were prepared by immunoSEQ multiplex PCR; TCRdb keeps only in-frame clonotypes and omits some of them. Here the sample spans tens of thousands of clones, roughly 93% being singletons. Sequenced: PBMCs. These receptors all stem from a young woman in good health and CMV-seronegative.

V is TRBV9 and J is TRBJ1-2; no clear D. Trimming cost V 0 bases and J 8 bases, with 14 bases left between them. The germline gives CDR1 SGDLS, CDR2 YYNGEE. The CDR3 runs to 14 residues. The CDR3 here is CASSVDMGDLGYTF. DNA for the CDR3: TGTGCCAGCAGCGTAGATATGGGCGACCTGGGCTACACCTTC.

CDR3 in amino acids: CASSLGLNRAYEQYF. CDR3 bases: TGTGCCAGCAGCTTAGGGCTAAACCGGGCCTACGAGCAGTACTTC. The chain has TRBV7-2 and TRBJ2-7; no clear D gene. The germline gives CDR1 SGHTA, CDR2 FQGNSA. The CDR3 length is 15 residues. The V end lost 1 base, the J end lost 2 bases, and 12 bases lay between the germline ends.

As regards this clone: At one end, the junction sequence differs from germline, possibly due to a read error. The chain couples TRBV4-1 to TRBJ2-7; TRBD1 agrees at 9 bases. CDR1 is MGHRA and CDR2 is YSYEKL in the germline V gene. This CDR3 has 13 amino acids. The CDR3 sequence is CASSRDSRDRVHF. The DNA of the CDR3 is TGCGCCAGCAGCCGAGACAGCCGGGACAGGGTACACTTC.

The chain links TRBV7-2 to TRBJ2-4, with 14 bases fitting TRBD2. The trim removed 4 bases at V and 8 bases at J, leaving 4 bases unmatched. The CDR3 is 15 residues long. Per germline, CDR1 SGHTA and CDR2 FQGNSA. The CDR3 DNA sequence: TGTGCCAGCAGCTCGACTAGCGGGGGGGCGGACATTCAGTACTTC. Translated, it gives CASSSTSGGADIQYF.

This clone occurred once. The chain has TRBV30 and TRBJ2-1, with D possibly TRBD2 on 5 matching bases. CDR3 length equals 13 residues. The germline V gene encodes CDR1 GTSNPN and CDR2 SVGIG (reference sequence). V lost 3 bases and J lost 9, with 15 bases in between. CDR3 sequence (DNA): TGTGCCTGGAGATGGACTTGGCGGGCTGAGCAGTTCTTC. Amino acids: CAWRWTWRAEQFF.

This clone was found once. This chain uses TRBV21-1 with TRBJ2-1; TRBD2 is taken as the D call from the table, unchecked against the DNA. TRBV21-1 is a listed pseudogene. This CDR3 has 14 residues. The CDR3 sequence is CAFLGLAGGREQFF. In nucleotides, the CDR3 is TGTGCCTTCCTAGGACTAGCGGGGGGCCGGGAGCAGTTCTTC.

The chain links TRBV6-5 to TRBJ1-1, with D perhaps matching TRBD1 (5 bases). Germline values: CDR1 MNHEY, CDR2 SVGAGI. The CDR3 covers 14 residues. V dropped 8 bases and J dropped 0 bases, with 13 bases sitting between them. Here the CDR3 DNA reads TGTGCCAGCCGGAGCGGGGACCTGAACACTGAAGCTTTCTTT. Translated, it gives CASRSGDLNTEAFF.

V usage is TRBV20-1 and J usage is TRBJ1-4; perhaps TRBD1 as D (6 bases). V was trimmed by 8 bases and J by 11 bases, leaving 15 bases between them. In germline, CDR1 is DFQATT, CDR2 SNEGSKA (reference sequence). The CDR3 is 11 amino acids. In nucleotides, the CDR3 is TGCAGTTGGGGGGGGCTGGGGAAACTGTTTTTT. Protein: CSWGGLGKLFF.

The V gene is TRBV28, the J gene TRBJ1-2; TRBD1 aligns across 9 bases. V shed 3 bases, J shed 2 bases, and the junction held 7 bases outside the gene matches. In germline, CDR1 is MDHEN, CDR2 SYDVKM. The CDR3 is made up of 16 amino acids. The CDR3 DNA is TGTGCCAGCAGTTTCCCGACCGGGACAGGGAACTATGGCTACACCTTC. This encodes CASSFPTGTGNYGYTF.

The V gene is TRBV7-2, the J gene TRBJ1-5; D is unresolved. Trimming took off 1 base at V and 8 bases at J, with 9 bases between the two ends. This CDR3 comprises 13 residues. The germline V gene has CDR1 SGHTA and CDR2 FQGNSA. DNA of the CDR3: TGTGCCAGCAGCTTAGTATTCGGGGAGCCCCAGCATTTT. This encodes CASSLVFGEPQHF.

This clone was seen once. The rearrangement links TRBV9 to TRBJ2-1, with 9 bases matching TRBD2. Germline CDR1 reads SGDLS; CDR2 reads YYNGEE. V dropped 2 bases and J dropped 8; count of bases not matched to a gene: 11. This CDR3 region has 16 residues. The CDR3 region is CASSVTSGPPRDEQFF. Here the CDR3 DNA reads TGTGCCAGCAGCGTGACTAGCGGTCCGCCCCGTGATGAGCAGTTCTTC.

This chain connects TRBV18 to TRBJ1-4; D possibly corresponds to TRBD1 (6 bases). CDR1 and CDR2 from the germline V gene are KGHSH and LQKENI. Trimming stripped 6 bases from V and 8 bases from J, with 16 bases between. This CDR3 is 14 amino acids long. The CDR3 bases are TGTGCCAGCTCGCGGGTGGCAGGGGAAGAAAAACTGTTTTTT. It encodes CASSRVAGEEKLFF.

The chain couples TRBV9 to TRBJ2-7; D gene unclear. The CDR3 runs 15 residues. Germline values: CDR1 SGDLS, CDR2 YYNGEE. Trimming took off 0 bases at V and 0 bases at J, with 10 bases between the two ends. The CDR3 sequence: CASSVAATGSYEQYF. The CDR3 DNA reads as TGTGCCAGCAGCGTAGCTGCGACGGGCTCCTACGAGCAGTACTTC.

The rearrangement links TRBV28 to TRBJ1-2; TRBD1 matches 9 bases. The V gene end was trimmed by 4 bases and the J gene end by 7 bases; junction bases not matched to a gene: 10. The CDR3 loop spans 15 amino acids. Germline V gene data show CDR1 as MDHEN and CDR2 as SYDVKM. The CDR3 spells CASSSSGTGRAGYTF. The DNA for the CDR3 is TGTGCCAGCAGTTCCTCCGGGACAGGGAGGGCTGGCTACACCTTC.

The J gene is TRBJ2-5, the V gene TRBV7-9; D is ambiguous. The germline gives CDR1 SEHNR, CDR2 FQNEAQ (reference sequence). Between the trimmed V and J ends, which lost 5 bases and 3 bases, there was a span of 16 bases. CDR3 size: 15 residues. This CDR3 reads CASSLGPFAKETQYF. The CDR3, as DNA: TGTGCCAGCAGCCTGGGCCCGTTTGCGAAAGAGACCCAGTACTTC.

The gene calls are TRBV29-1 and TRBJ2-7; the D gene is possibly TRBD1 (5 bases). Trimming took 3 bases from V and 4 from J, leaving 13 bases between them. The CDR3 totals 13 residues. CDR1 SQVTM and CDR2 ANQGSEA come from the germline V gene. This chain's CDR3 is CSVEKGIGYEQYF. In nucleotides, the CDR3 is TGCAGCGTTGAGAAGGGGATCGGGTACGAGCAGTACTTC.

The V call is TRBV10-1, the J call TRBJ1-2, with a weak D call TRBD1 (5 bases). This CDR3 has 15 amino acids. Germline values: CDR1 WNHNN, CDR2 SYGVQD (reference sequence). The V gene lost 6 bases and the J gene lost 6 bases, with 20 bases spanning the gap. CDR3 amino acids: CASRIQVINGDGYTF. In DNA form, the CDR3 reads TGCGCCAGCAGGATACAGGTTATCAATGGGGATGGCTACACCTTC.

The chain couples TRBV28 to TRBJ2-1; D is undetermined. CDR1 MDHEN and CDR2 SYDVKM come from the germline V gene. CDR3 length: 13 amino acids. V lost 3 bases, J lost 15 bases, and 18 bases lay in between. The CDR3: CASSLGGTPRRFF. The CDR3 DNA reads as TGTGCCAGCAGTTTGGGTGGAACACCTCGGAGGTTCTTC.

The chain carries TRBV5-1 and TRBJ1-4; no reliable D call. Deletions cut 0 bases from V and 8 bases from J, with 17 bases between. CDR3 length equals 16 residues. Germline CDR1 and CDR2: SGHRS and YFSETQ. CDR3 DNA sequence: TGCGCCAGCAGCTTGGCCGGAACACCCGGAGGGGAAAAACTGTTTTTT. Its protein product is CASSLAGTPGGEKLFF.

The table lists this clone with a count of one. The rearrangement links TRBV4-1 to TRBJ2-1; 14 positions agree with TRBD2. V shed 3 bases, J shed 5 bases, and the junction held 3 bases outside the gene matches. Germline V gene lookup returns CDR1 MGHRA and CDR2 YSYEKL. The CDR3 spans 16 residues. CDR3 protein: CASSQQGLAGDNEQFF. CDR3 DNA sequence: TGCGCCAGCAGCCAGCAGGGACTAGCGGGAGACAATGAGCAGTTCTTC.

The V and J genes are TRBV5-1 and TRBJ1-2; D is possibly TRBD1 (5 bases). The CDR3 loop spans 15 amino acids. The V and J ends lost 0 bases and 10 bases respectively, with 19 bases between them. Germline CDR1 is SGHRS and CDR2 is YFSETQ. CDR3 bases: TGCGCCAGCAGCTTGGACTTTGGGCCCCGGGGGGACTACACCTTC. Amino acids: CASSLDFGPRGDYTF.

The chain is built from TRBV19 and TRBJ1-5; 9 bases match TRBD1. The germline V gene encodes CDR1 LNHDA and CDR2 SQIVND (reference sequence). With V trimmed by 5 bases and J by 3 bases, 8 bases remained unmatched. The CDR3 totals 16 residues. The CDR3 nucleotides read TGTGCCAGTAGTTTTCCGGGACAGGGTGTCAATCAGCCCCAGCATTTT. This translates into CASSFPGQGVNQPQHF.

The V and J genes are TRBV19 and TRBJ2-2; 9 bases align to TRBD1. CDR1 is LNHDA, CDR2 SQIVND, per germline (reference sequence). This CDR3 contains 16 residues. The junction had 8 bases not matched to a gene; V was cut back by 4 bases and J by 5 bases. The chain's CDR3 is CASSNPSGTGTGELFF. The DNA for the CDR3 is TGTGCCAGTAGTAACCCATCCGGGACAGGGACCGGGGAGCTGTTTTTT.

The V gene is TRBV19, the J gene TRBJ1-2; 8 bases align to TRBD1. This CDR3 comprises 16 residues. Germline CDR1 and CDR2: LNHDA and SQIVND (reference sequence). Germline trimming cut 5 bases from V and 2 bases from J; bases unmatched to any gene: 10. The CDR3 DNA sequence: TGTGCCAGTAGTCGCCCCGGGACAGGCGTAAACTATGGCTACACCTTC. Translating it yields CASSRPGTGVNYGYTF.

The chain is built from TRBV10-3 and TRBJ1-1; the D is unclear. Germline assignment: CDR1 ENHRY and CDR2 SYGVKD. The ends were cut back, 4 bases at V and 0 bases at J, with 9 bases in the middle. The CDR3 length is 14 residues. In nucleotides, the CDR3 is TGTGCCATCAGTGTTAACCAGGTGAACACTGAAGCTTTCTTT. Its protein product is CAISVNQVNTEAFF.

This clone was seen a handful of times. CDR3 in DNA: TGTGCCAGCAGCCCCGATAGCGGGGGTCCAGGCTCCTACAATGAGCAGTTCTTC. This sequence encodes CASSPDSGGPGSYNEQFF. This chain links TRBV11-3 with TRBJ2-1; the match to TRBD2 covers 9 bases. J gave up 0 bases and V 5 bases, and 11 bases lay outside the gene matches. The germline gives CDR1 SGHNT, CDR2 YENEEA. The CDR3 is made up of 18 amino acids.

The rearrangement links TRBV5-1 to TRBJ2-1; TRBD1 agrees at 9 bases. Germline CDR1 SGHRS, CDR2 YFSETQ. The CDR3 sequence is 16 residues long. V was pared by 1 base and J by 6 bases, with 8 bases of the junction left unmatched. CDR3 region: CASSLRAGTGLNEQFF. The DNA of the CDR3 is TGCGCCAGCAGCTTGCGGGCCGGGACAGGGCTCAATGAGCAGTTCTTC.

The V and J genes are TRBV2 and TRBJ1-2; 12 bases agree with TRBD1. In germline, CDR1 is SNHLY, CDR2 FYNNEI. CDR3 length equals 16 residues. Trimming removed 6 bases from V and 8 bases from J; junction bases left unmatched: 13. DNA of the CDR3: TGTGCCAGCAGCTTAAATAGGGGACAGGGGGCTCGCGGCTACACCTTC. It encodes CASSLNRGQGARGYTF.

CDR3 protein: CASGPTPGETQYF. For the CDR3, the DNA is TGTGCCAGCGGTCCCACCCCAGGGGAGACCCAGTACTTC. The chain has TRBV7-9 and TRBJ2-5; D may be TRBD1 (5 bases). The CDR3 is made up of 13 amino acids. CDR1 is SEHNR and CDR2 is FQNEAQ in the germline V gene (reference sequence). Trimming removed 8 bases at V and 5 bases at J, with 15 bases between. Complete variable domain (other parts from reference TRBV7-9 and TRBJ2-5): DTGVSQNPRHKITKRGQNVTFRCDPISEHNRLYWYRQTLGQGPEFLTYFQNEAQLEKSRLLSDRFSAERPKGSFSTLEIQRTEQGDSAMYLCASGPTPGETQYFGPGTRLLVL.

The chain uses TRBV7-3 and TRBJ2-3; 8 bases line up with TRBD2. From germline, CDR1 is SGHTA and CDR2 FQGTGA. V was clipped by 5 bases and J by 2 bases; unmatched bases: 3. This CDR3 region has 14 residues. CDR3 sequence (DNA): TGTGCCAGCAGCCTCGGACTAGCCACAGATACGCAGTATTTT. This sequence encodes CASSLGLATDTQYF.

The count of this clone is one. The chain couples TRBV27 to TRBJ2-5; the D gene is possibly TRBD2 (6 bases). Germline-derived CDR1 and CDR2 are MNHEY and SMNVEV (reference sequence). The CDR3 runs to 14 residues. Trimming cost V 8 bases and J 2 bases, with 15 bases left between them. The CDR3 nucleotides read TGTGCCAGCGGTCCGTCGGGGGAACAAGAGACCCAGTACTTC. Amino acid sequence: CASGPSGEQETQYF.